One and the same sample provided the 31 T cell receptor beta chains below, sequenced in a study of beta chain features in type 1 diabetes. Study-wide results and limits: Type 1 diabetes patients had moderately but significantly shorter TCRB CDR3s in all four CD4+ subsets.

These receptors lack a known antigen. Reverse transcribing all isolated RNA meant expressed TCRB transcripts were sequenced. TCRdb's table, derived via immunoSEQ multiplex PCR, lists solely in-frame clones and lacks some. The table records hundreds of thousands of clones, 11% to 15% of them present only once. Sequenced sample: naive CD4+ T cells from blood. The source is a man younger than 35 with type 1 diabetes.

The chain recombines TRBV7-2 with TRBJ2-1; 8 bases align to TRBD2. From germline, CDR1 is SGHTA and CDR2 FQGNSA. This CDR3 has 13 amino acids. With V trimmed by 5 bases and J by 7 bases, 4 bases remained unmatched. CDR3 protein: CASSRRGGNEQFF. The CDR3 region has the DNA TGTGCCAGCAGCCGACGGGGGGGTAATGAGCAGTTCTTC.

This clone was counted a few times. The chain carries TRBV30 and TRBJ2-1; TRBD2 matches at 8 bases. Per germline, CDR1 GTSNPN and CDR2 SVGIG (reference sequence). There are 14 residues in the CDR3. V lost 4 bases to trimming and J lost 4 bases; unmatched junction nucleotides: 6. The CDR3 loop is CAWNLGLEYNEQFF. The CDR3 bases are TGTGCCTGGAATTTGGGACTAGAGTACAATGAGCAGTTCTTC. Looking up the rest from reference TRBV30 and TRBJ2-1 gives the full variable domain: SQTIHQWPATLVQPVGSPLSLECTVEGTSNPNLYWYRQAAGRGLQLLFYSVGIGQISSEVPQNLSASRPQDRQFILSSKKLLLSDSGFYLCAWNLGLEYNEQFFGPGTRLTVL.

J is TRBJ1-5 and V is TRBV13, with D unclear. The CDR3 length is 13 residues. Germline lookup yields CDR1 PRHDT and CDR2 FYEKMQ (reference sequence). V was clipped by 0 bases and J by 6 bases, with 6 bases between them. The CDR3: CASSLGEGQPQHF. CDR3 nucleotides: TGTGCCAGCAGCTTAGGAGAGGGTCAGCCCCAGCATTTT.

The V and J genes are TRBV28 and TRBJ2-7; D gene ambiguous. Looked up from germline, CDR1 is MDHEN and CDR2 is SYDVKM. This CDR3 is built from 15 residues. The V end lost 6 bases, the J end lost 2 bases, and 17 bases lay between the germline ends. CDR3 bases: TGTGCCAGCAGGTCTAACGTTGCTGGTGCCTACGAGCAGTACTTC. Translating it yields CASRSNVAGAYEQYF.

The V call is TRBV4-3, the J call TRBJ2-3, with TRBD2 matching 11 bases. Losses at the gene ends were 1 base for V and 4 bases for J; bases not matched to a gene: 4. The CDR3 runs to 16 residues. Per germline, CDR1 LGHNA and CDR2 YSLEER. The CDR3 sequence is CASSQVAGGLSDTQYF. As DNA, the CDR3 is TGCGCCAGCAGCCAAGTAGCGGGGGGGCTGTCAGATACGCAGTATTTT.

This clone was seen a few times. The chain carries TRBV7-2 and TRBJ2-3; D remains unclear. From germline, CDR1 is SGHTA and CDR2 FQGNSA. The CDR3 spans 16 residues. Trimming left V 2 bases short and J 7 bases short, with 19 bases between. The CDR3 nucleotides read TGTGCCAGCAGCTTACTTACAGCAGGAAGTGGGAATACGCAGTATTTT. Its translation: CASSLLTAGSGNTQYF. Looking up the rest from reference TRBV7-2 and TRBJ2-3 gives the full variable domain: GAGVSQSPSNKVTEKGKDVELRCDPISGHTALYWYRQSLGQGLEFLIYFQGNSAPDKSGLPSDRFSAERTGGSVSTLTIQRTQQEDSAVYLCASSLLTAGSGNTQYFGPGTRLTVL.

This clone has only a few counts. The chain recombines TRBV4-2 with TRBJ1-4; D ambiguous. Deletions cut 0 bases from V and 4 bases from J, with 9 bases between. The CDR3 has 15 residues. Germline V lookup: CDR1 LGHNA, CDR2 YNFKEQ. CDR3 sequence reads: CASSQELRYNEKLFF. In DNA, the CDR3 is TGTGCCAGCAGCCAAGAATTGAGGTATAATGAAAAACTGTTTTTT.

The CDR3 DNA follows: TGTGCCAGCAGCGTCAGGGGATATGGGGCCAACGTCCTGACTTTC. As protein: CASSVRGYGANVLTF. The chain links TRBV7-8 to TRBJ2-6; TRBD1 might be the D (6 bases). The CDR3 is 15 residues long. The V gene lost 5 bases and the J gene lost 3 bases, with 11 bases spanning the gap. The germline CDR1 and CDR2 sequences are SGHVS and FQNEAQ.

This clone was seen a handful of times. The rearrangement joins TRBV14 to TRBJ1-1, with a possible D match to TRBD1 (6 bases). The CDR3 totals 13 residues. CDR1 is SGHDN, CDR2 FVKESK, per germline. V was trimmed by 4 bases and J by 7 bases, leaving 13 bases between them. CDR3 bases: TGTGCCAGCAGCCCCCGGGGGGCCAGTGAAGCTTTCTTT. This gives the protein CASSPRGASEAFF.

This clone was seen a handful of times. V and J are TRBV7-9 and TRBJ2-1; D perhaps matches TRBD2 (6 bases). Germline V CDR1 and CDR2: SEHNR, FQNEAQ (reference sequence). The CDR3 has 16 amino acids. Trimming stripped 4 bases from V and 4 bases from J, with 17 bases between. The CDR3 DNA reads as TGTGCCAGCAGCTCCTCCTCCGGCGGGAATTACAATGAGCAGTTCTTC. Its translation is CASSSSSGGNYNEQFF. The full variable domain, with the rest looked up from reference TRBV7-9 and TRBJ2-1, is DTGVSQNPRHKITKRGQNVTFRCDPISEHNRLYWYRQTLGQGPEFLTYFQNEAQLEKSRLLSDRFSAERPKGSFSTLEIQRTEQGDSAMYLCASSSSSGGNYNEQFFGPGTRLTVL.

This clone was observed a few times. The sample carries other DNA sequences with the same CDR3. The CDR3 spells CASSLVETQYF. In nucleotides, the CDR3 is TGCGCCAGCAGCTTGGTGGAGACCCAGTACTTC. This sequence joins TRBV5-1 and TRBJ2-5; D is unclear. The V and J ends lost 0 bases and 5 bases respectively, with 2 bases between them. The CDR3 sequence is 11 residues long. The germline gives CDR1 SGHRS, CDR2 YFSETQ.

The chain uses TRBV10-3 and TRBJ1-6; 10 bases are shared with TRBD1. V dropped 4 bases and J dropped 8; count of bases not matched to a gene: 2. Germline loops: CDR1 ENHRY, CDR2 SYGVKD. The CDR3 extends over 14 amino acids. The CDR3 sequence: CAISAGQGDSPLHF. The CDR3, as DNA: TGTGCCATCAGTGCCGGACAGGGGGATTCACCCCTCCACTTT.

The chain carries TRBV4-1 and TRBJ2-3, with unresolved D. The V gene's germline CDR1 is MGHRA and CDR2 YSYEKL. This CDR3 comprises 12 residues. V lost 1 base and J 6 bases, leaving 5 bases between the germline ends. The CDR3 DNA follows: TGCGCCAGCAGCCAAGTTCCCGATACGCAGTATTTT. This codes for CASSQVPDTQYF.

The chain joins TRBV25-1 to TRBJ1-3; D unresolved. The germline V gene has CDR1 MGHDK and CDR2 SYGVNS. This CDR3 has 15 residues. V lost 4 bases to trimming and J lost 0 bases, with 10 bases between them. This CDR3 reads CASSGTGFSGNTIYF. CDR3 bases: TGTGCCAGCAGTGGGACCGGGTTCTCTGGAAACACCATATATTTT. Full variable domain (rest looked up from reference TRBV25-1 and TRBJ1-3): EADIYQTPRYLVIGTGKKITLECSQTMGHDKMYWYQQDPGMELHLIHYSYGVNSTEKGDLSSESTVSRIRTEHFPLTLESARPSHTSQYLCASSGTGFSGNTIYFGEGSWLTVV.

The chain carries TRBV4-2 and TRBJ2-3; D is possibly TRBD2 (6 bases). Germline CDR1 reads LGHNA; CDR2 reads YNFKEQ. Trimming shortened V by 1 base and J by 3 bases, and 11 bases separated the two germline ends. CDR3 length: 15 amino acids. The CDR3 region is CASSQGRLDTDTQYF. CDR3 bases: TGTGCCAGCAGCCAAGGGAGACTAGATACAGATACGCAGTATTTT.

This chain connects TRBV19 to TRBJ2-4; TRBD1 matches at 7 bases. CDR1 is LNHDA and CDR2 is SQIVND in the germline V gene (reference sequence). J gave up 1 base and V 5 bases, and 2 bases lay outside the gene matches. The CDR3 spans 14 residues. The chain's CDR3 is CASSVDRAKNIQYF. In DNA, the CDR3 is TGTGCCAGTAGTGTGGACAGGGCCAAAAACATTCAGTACTTC.

CDR3 DNA: TGTGCCAGTAGAAAGACAGACCAAGAGACCCAGTACTTC. This gives the protein CASRKTDQETQYF. The rearrangement links TRBV19 to TRBJ2-5; possible D gene TRBD1, 5 bases. CDR3 size: 13 residues. Trimming stripped 6 bases from V and 0 bases from J, with 8 bases between. CDR1 and CDR2 from the germline V gene are LNHDA and SQIVND (reference sequence).

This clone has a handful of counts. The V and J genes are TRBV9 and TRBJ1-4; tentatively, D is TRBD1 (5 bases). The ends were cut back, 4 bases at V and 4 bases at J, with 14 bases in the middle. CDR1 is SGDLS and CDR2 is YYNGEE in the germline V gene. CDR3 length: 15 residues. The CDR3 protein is CASSSRQLNNEKLFF. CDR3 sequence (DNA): TGTGCCAGCAGCTCCAGACAGCTCAATAATGAAAAACTGTTTTTT.

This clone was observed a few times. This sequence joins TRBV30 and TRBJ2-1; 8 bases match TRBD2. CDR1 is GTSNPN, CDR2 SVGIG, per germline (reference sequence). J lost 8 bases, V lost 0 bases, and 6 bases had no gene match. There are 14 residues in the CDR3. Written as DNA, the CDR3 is TGTGCCTGGAGTGTCCGGGAGGGGTGGTATGAGCAGTTCTTC. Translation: CAWSVREGWYEQFF.

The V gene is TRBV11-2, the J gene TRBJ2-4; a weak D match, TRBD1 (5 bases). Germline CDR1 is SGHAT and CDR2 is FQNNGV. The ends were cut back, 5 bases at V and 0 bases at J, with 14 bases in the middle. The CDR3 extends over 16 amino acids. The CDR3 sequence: CASSPIPGQAKNIQYF. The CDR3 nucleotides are TGTGCCAGCAGCCCCATCCCAGGACAAGCCAAAAACATTCAGTACTTC.

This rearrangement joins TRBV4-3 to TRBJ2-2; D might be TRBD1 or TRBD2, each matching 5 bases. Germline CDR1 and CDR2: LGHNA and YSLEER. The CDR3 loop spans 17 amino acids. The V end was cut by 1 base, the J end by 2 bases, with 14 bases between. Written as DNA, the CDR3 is TGCGCCAGCAGCCAAGTTCCTGCAGGGAGCAACACCGGGGAGCTGTTTTTT. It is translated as CASSQVPAGSNTGELFF.

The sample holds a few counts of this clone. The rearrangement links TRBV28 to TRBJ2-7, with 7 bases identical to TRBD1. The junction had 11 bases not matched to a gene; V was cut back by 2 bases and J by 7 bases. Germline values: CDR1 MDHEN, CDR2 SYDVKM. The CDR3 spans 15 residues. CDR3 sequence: CASSLRQGGELEQYF. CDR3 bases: TGTGCCAGCAGTTTACGACAGGGTGGGGAATTGGAGCAGTACTTC.

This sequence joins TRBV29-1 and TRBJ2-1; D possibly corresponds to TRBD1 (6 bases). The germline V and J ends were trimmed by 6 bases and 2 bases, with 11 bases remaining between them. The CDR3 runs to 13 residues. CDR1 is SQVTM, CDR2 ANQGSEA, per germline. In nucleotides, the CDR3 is TGCAGCGTGAAGGGACATACCTACAATGAGCAGTTCTTC. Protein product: CSVKGHTYNEQFF.

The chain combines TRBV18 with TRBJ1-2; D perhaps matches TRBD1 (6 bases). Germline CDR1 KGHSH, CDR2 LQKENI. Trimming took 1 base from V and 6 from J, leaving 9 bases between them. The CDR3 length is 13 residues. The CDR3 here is CASSPRPGDGYTF. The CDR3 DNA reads TGTGCCAGCTCACCACGGCCAGGGGATGGCTACACCTTC.

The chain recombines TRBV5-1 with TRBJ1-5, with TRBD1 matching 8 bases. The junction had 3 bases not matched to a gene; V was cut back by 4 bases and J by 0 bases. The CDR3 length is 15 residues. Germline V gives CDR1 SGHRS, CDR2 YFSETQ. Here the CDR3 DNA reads TGCGCCAGCAGCAGGACAGGGCATAGCAATCAGCCCCAGCATTTT. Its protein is CASSRTGHSNQPQHF.

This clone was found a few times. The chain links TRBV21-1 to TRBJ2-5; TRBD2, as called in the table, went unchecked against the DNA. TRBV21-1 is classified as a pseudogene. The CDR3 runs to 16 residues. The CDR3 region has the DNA TGTGCCAGCAGCACTCCCGTAGCGGGGGTGAGGGAGACCCAGTACTTC. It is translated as CASSTPVAGVRETQYF.

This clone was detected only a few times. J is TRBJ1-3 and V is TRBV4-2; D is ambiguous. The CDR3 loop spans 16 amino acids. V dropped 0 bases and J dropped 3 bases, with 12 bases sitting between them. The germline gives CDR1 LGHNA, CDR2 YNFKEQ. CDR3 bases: TGTGCCAGCAGCCAAGAGGGCCCCGGGGATGGAAACACCATATATTTT. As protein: CASSQEGPGDGNTIYF.

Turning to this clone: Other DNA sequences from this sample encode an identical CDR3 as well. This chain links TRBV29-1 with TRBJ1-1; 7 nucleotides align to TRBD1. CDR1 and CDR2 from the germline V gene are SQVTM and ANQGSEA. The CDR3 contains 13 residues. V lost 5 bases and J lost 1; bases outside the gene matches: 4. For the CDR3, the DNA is TGCAGCGTTTCGCGACAGGGGAACACTGAAGCTTTCTTT. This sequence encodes CSVSRQGNTEAFF.

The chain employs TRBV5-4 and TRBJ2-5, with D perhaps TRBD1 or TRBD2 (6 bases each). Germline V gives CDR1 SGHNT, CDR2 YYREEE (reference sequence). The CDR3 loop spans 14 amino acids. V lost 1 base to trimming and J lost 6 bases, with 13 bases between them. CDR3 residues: CASSLSGGEKTQYF. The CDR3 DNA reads TGTGCCAGCAGCTTGTCCGGGGGCGAAAAGACCCAGTACTTC.

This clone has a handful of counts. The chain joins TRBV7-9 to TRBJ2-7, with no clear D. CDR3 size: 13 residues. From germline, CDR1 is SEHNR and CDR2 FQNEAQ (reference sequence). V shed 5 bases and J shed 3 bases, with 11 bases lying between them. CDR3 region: CASSAWADYEQYF. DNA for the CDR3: TGTGCCAGCAGCGCATGGGCAGACTACGAGCAGTACTTC.

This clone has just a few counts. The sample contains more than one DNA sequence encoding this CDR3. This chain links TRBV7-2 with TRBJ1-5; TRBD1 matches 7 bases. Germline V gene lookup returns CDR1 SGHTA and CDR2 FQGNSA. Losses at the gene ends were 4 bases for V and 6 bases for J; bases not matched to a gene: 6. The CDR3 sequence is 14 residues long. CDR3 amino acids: CASSSDRVGQPQHF. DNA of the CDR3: TGTGCCAGCAGCTCCGACAGGGTGGGTCAGCCCCAGCATTTT.